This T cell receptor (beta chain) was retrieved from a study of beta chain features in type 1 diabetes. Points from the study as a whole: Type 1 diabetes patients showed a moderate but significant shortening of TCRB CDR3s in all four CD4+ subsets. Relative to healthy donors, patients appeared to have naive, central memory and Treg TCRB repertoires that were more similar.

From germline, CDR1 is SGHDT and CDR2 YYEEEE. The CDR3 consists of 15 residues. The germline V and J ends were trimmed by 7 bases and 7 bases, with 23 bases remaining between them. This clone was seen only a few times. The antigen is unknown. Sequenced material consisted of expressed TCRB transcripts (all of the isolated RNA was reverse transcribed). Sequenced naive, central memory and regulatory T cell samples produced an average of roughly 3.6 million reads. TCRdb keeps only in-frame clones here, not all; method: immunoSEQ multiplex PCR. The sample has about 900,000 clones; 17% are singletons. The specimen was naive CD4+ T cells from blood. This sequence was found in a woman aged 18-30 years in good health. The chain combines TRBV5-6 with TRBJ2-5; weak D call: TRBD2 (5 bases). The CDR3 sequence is CASPTPKTGVRTQYF. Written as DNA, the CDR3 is TGTGCCAGCCCCACCCCGAAGACCGGGGTGAGGACCCAGTACTTC. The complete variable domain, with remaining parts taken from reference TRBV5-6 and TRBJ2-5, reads DAGVTQSPTHLIKTRGQQVTLRCSPKSGHDTVSWYQQALGQGPQFIFQYYEEEERQRGNFPDRFSGHQFPNYSSELNVNALLLGDSALYLCASPTPKTGVRTQYFGPGTRLLVL.